The clone carrying this TCR beta chain has a handful of counts. The data originate from a study of blood T cells in healthy people across ages. CDR1 is LGHDT and CDR2 is YNNKEL in the germline V gene (reference sequence). Trimming cost V 1 base and J 6 bases, with 16 bases left between them. The CDR3 is made up of 15 amino acids. The authors ran a second PCR of about 6 to 12 cycles using a sample-barcoded 5' primer and a J-beta primer mix. TCRdb re-derived calls from the 5' RACE reads in MiXCR, one entry per CDR3 protein. Of around 2 million distinct CDR3 sequences listed, about 39% are singletons. The sequencing input was blood. This TCR came from a human donor in good health. The chain uses TRBV3-1 and TRBJ2-7; D unclear. As DNA, the CDR3 is TGTGCCAGCAGCCAAGCCTATCACAGAGGAGTCGAGCAGTACTTC. Its protein product is CASSQAYHRGVEQYF.